This TCR beta chain was profiled in a study of tissue T cells after allogeneic stem cell transplantation. This clone occurred once. Its antigen is undetermined. Mouse gene names apply. The read falls 1 residue short of the CDR3 end, and the missing part is taken from the germline J gene. CDR1 is NSQYPW and CDR2 is LRSPGD in the germline V gene (reference sequence). Germline trimming cut 5 bases from V and 5 bases from J; bases unmatched to any gene: 8. The length of the CDR3 is 16 residues. Generated by immunoSEQ multiplex PCR, the TCRdb table keeps only in-frame clones and is missing some. The sample comprises approximately 4,000 clones, 40% to 55% of which are singletons, and about 24% rests with the top ten. Study results and limitations: Some tissue clones might be persisting host cells; their alloreactivity or antigen specificity was not determined.

Time point of the sample: mouse harvest day 14 after allogeneic transplant. Each mouse received 10^7 T-cell-depleted marrow cells plus 10^6 splenic CD5+ T cells by tail vein. Mice had MHC-mismatched B6 into BALB/c GVHD, sampled day 7 or 14. The material sequenced was gut tissue. The clonotype comes from a female BALB/c mouse given C57BL/6 T cells with graft-versus-host disease after an allogeneic hematopoietic cell transplant. The chain couples TRBV1 to TRBJ2-4, with TRBD2 matching 12 bases. The part of the CDR3 DNA that was read is TGCACCTGCAGTCCGACTGGGGGGGCGCAGAGAAACACCTTGTAC. This codes for CTCSPTGGAQRNTLY. Given in full, the CDR3 is CTCSPTGGAQRNTLYF. Full variable domain (missing parts from reference TRBV1 and TRBJ2-4): VTLLEQNPRWRLVPRGQAVNLRCILKNSQYPWMSWYQQDLQKQLQWLFTLRSPGDKEVKSLPGADYLATRVTDTELRLQVANMSQGRTLYCTCSPTGGAQRNTLYFGAGTRLSVL.